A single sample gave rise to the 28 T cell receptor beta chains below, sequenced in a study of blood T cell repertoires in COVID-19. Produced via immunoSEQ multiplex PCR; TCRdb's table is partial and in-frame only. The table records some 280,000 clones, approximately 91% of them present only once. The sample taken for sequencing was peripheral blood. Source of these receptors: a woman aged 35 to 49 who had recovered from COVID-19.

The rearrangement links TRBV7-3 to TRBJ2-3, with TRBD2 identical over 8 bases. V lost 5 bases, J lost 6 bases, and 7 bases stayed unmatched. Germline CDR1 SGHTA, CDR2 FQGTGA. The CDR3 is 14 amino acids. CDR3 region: CASSPGGGYDTQYF. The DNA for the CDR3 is TGTGCCAGCAGCCCGGGCGGGGGGTATGATACGCAGTATTTT.

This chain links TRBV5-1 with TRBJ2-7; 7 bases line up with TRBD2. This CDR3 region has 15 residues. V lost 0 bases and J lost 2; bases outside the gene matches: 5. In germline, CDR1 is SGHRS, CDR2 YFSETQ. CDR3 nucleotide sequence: TGCGCCAGCAGCTTGGCGGGAGGAACAACCTACGAGCAGTACTTC. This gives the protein CASSLAGGTTYEQYF.

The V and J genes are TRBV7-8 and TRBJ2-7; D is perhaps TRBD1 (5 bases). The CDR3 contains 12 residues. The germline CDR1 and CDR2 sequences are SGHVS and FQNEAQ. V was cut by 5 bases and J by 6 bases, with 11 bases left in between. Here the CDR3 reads CASSVDSSEQYF. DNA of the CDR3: TGTGCCAGCAGCGTCGACAGCAGCGAGCAGTACTTC.

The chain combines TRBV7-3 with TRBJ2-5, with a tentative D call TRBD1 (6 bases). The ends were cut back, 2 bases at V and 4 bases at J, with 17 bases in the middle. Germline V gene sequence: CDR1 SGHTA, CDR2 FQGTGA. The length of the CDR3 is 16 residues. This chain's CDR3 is CASSLGLQGLGETQYF. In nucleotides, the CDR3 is TGTGCCAGCAGCTTAGGGCTACAGGGATTAGGAGAGACCCAGTACTTC. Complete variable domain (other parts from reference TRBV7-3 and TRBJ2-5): GAGVSQTPSNKVTEKGKYVELRCDPISGHTALYWYRQSLGQGPEFLIYFQGTGAADDSGLPNDRFFAVRPEGSVSTLKIQRTERGDSAVYLCASSLGLQGLGETQYFGPGTRLLVL.

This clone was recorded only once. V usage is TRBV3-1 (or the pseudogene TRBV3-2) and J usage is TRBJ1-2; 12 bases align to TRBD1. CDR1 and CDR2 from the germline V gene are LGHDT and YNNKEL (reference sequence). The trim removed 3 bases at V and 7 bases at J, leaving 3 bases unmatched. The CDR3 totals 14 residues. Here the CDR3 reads CASSQGQGAFGYTF. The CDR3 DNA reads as TGTGCCAGCAGCCAGGGACAGGGGGCGTTTGGCTACACCTTC.

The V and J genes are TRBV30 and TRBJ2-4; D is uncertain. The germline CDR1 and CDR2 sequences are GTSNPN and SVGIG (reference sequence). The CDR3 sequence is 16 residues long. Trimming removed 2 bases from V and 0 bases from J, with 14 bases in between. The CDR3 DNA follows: TGTGCCTGGAGTCCCCGCGACACCGTAGCCAAAAACATTCAGTACTTC. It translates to CAWSPRDTVAKNIQYF.

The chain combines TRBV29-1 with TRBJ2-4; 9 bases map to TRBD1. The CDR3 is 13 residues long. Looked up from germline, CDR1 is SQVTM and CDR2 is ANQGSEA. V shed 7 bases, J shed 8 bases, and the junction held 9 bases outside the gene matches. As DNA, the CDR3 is TGCAGCGCCCCCGGGACAGGGCCGGACATTCAGTACTTC. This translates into CSAPGTGPDIQYF.

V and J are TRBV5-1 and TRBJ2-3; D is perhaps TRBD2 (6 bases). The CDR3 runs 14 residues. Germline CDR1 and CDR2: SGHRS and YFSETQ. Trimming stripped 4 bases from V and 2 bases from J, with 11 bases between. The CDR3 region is CASSQTSSTDTQYF. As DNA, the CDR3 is TGCGCCAGCAGCCAAACTAGCTCCACAGATACGCAGTATTTT.

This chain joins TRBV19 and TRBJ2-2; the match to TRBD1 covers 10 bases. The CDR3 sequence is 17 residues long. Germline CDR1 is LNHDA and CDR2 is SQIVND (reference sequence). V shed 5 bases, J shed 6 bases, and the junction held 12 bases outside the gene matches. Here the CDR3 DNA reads TGTGCCAGTAGTGCCTGGGACAGGGGAGGGTCGTCCGGGGAGCTGTTTTTT. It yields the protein CASSAWDRGGSSGELFF.

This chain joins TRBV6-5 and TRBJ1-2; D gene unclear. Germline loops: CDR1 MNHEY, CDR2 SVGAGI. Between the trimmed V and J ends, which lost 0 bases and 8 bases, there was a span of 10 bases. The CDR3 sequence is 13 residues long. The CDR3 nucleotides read TGTGCCAGCAGTTACTCGGAGACTGGAGGCTACACCTTC. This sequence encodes CASSYSETGGYTF.

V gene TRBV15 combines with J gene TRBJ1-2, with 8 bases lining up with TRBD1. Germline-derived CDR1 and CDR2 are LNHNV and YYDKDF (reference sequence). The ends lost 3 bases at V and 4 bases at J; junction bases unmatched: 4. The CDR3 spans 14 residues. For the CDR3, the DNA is TGTGCCACCAGCAGCCCTGACAGGGGCTATGGCTACACCTTC. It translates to CATSSPDRGYGYTF.

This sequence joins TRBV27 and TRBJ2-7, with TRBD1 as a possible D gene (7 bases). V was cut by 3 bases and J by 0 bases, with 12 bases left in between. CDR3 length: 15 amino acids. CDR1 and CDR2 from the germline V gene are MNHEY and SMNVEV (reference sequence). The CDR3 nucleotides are TGTGCCAGCAGTTTCTCGCGGGACAGCTCCTACGAGCAGTACTTC. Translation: CASSFSRDSSYEQYF.

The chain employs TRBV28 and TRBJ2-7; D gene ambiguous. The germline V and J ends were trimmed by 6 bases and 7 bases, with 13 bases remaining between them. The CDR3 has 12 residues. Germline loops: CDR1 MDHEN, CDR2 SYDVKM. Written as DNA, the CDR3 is TGTGCCAGCAGGGAACCGGAGCGTGAGCAGTACTTC. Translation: CASREPEREQYF. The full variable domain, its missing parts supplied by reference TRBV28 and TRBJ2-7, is DVKVTQSSRYLVKRTGEKVFLECVQDMDHENMFWYRQDPGLGLRLIYFSYDVKMKEKGDIPEGYSVSREKKERFSLILESASTNQTSMYLCASREPEREQYFGPGTRLTVT.

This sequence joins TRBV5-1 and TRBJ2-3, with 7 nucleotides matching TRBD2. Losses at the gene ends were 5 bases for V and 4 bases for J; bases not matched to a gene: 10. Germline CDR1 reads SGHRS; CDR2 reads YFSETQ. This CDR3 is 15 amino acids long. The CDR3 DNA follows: TGCGCCAGCAGGTTCCGCGGGAGTATCGCAGATACGCAGTATTTT. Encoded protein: CASRFRGSIADTQYF.

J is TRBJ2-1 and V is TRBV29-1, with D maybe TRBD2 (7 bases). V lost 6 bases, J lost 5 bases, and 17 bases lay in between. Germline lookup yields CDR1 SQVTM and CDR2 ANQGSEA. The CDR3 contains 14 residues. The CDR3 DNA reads TGCAGCGTCGGGGGGCCCAGGAACGACAATGAGCAGTTCTTC. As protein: CSVGGPRNDNEQFF.

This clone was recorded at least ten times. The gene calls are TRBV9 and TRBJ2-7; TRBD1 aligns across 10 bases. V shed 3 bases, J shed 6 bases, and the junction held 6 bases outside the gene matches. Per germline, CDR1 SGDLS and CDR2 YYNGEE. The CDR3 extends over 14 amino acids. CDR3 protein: CASSAGDRGSEQYF. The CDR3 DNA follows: TGTGCCAGCAGCGCCGGGGACAGGGGTAGCGAGCAGTACTTC.

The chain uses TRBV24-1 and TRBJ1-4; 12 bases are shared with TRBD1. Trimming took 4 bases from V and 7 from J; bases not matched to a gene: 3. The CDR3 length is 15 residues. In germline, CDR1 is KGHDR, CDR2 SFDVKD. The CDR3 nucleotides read TGTGCCACCAGTGACCCGGGACAGGGGGCTGAAAAACTGTTTTTT. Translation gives CATSDPGQGAEKLFF.

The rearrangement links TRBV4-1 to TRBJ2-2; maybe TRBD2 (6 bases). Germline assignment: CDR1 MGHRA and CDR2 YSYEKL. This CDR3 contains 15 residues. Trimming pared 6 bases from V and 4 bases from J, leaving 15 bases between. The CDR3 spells CASRPAEGPTGELFF. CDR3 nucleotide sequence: TGCGCCAGCAGGCCCGCGGAGGGACCCACCGGGGAGCTGTTTTTT.

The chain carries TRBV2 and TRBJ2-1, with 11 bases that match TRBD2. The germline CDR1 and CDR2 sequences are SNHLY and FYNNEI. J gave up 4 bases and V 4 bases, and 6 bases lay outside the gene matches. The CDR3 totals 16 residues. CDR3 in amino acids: CASSGTGTSGYNEQFF. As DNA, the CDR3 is TGTGCCAGCAGTGGTACAGGGACTAGCGGTTACAATGAGCAGTTCTTC.

The CDR3: CASSLGRDRVLDTQYF. Here the CDR3 DNA reads TGTGCCAGCAGCTTAGGCCGGGACAGGGTGTTAGATACGCAGTATTTT. The chain recombines TRBV7-2 with TRBJ2-3; 9 nucleotides agree with TRBD1. This CDR3 is built from 16 residues. Trimming cost V 1 base and J 5 bases; bases outside gene matches: 7. Germline lookup yields CDR1 SGHTA and CDR2 FQGNSA.

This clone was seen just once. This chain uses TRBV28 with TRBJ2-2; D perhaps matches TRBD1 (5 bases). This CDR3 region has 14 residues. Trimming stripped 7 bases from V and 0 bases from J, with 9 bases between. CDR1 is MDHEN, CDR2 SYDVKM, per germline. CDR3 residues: CASTGHPNTGELFF. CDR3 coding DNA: TGTGCCAGCACCGGACACCCGAACACCGGGGAGCTGTTTTTT.

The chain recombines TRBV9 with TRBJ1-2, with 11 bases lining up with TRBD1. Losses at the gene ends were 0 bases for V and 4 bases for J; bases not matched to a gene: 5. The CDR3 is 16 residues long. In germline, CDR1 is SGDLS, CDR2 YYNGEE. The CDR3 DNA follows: TGTGCCAGCAGCGTAGACGGGACAGGGGGGACCTATGGCTACACCTTC. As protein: CASSVDGTGGTYGYTF. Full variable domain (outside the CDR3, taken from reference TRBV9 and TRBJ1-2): DSGVTQTPKHLITATGQRVTLRCSPRSGDLSVYWYQQSLDQGLQFLIQYYNGEERAKGNILERFSAQQFPDLHSELNLSSLELGDSALYFCASSVDGTGGTYGYTFGSGTRLTVV.

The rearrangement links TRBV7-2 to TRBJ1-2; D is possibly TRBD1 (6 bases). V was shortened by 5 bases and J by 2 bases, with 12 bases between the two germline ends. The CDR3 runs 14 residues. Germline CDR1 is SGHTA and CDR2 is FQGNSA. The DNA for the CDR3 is TGTGCCAGCAGCCCCGAGGGGGGGAACTATGGCTACACCTTC. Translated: CASSPEGGNYGYTF.

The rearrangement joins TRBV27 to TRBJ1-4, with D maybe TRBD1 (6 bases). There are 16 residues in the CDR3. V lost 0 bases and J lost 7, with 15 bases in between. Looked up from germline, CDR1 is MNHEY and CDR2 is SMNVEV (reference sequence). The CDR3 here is CASSLSRAGVGEKLFF. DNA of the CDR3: TGTGCCAGCAGTTTATCGAGGGCAGGGGTAGGTGAAAAACTGTTTTTT.

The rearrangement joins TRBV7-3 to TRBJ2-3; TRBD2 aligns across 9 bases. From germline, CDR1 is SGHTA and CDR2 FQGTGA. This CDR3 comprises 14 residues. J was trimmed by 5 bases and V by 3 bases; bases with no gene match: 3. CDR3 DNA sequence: TGTGCCAGCAGCTTTGCGGGAGGGCGAGATACGCAGTATTTT. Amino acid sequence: CASSFAGGRDTQYF. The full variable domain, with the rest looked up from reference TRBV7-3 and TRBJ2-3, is GAGVSQTPSNKVTEKGKYVELRCDPISGHTALYWYRQSLGQGPEFLIYFQGTGAADDSGLPNDRFFAVRPEGSVSTLKIQRTERGDSAVYLCASSFAGGRDTQYFGPGTRLTVL.

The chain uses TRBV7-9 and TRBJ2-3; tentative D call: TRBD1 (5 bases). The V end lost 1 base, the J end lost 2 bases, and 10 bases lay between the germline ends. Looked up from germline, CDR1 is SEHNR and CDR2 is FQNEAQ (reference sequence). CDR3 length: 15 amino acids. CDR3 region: CASSLVGGATDTQYF. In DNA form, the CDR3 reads TGTGCCAGCAGCTTAGTAGGTGGGGCCACAGATACGCAGTATTTT.

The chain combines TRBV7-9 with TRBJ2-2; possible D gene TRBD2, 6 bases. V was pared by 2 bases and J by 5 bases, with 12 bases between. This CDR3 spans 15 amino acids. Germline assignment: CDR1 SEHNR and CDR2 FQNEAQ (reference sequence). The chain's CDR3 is CASSLNQGGTGELFF. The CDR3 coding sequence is TGTGCCAGCAGCTTAAATCAGGGAGGAACCGGGGAGCTGTTTTTT.

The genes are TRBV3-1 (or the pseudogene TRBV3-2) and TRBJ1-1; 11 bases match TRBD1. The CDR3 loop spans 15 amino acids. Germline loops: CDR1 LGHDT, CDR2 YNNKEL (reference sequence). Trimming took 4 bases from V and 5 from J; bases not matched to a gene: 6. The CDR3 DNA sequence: TGTGCCAGCAGCCCCACGGGACAGGGGGGGACTGAAGCTTTCTTT. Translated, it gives CASSPTGQGGTEAFF.